These T cell receptor beta chains were read from a single sample in a study of blood T cells in healthy people across ages. A single record per CDR3 protein comes from TCRdb applying MiXCR to the 5' RACE reads. The sample records about 1.4 million distinct CDR3 sequences, approximately 60% being singletons. The sample comprised blood. The source of these receptors is a man aged 18-30 years in good health. CDR3s leave out the opening cysteine and the closing phenylalanine or tryptophan.

TRBV5-6	ASSAGRGHSYEQY
TRBV3-1	ASSQRVYSSTDTQY
TRBV28	ASRSPYEQY
TRBV19	ASKMTNRVQETQY
TRBV6-5	ASSYGTELETQY
TRBV7-2	ASSLVGGKGDTQY
TRBV5-1	ASTKTDSSYNSPLH
TRBV5-1	ASSPTTAGTGGYQPQH
TRBV2	ASREDYNEQF
TRBV27	ASSFTNQETQY
TRBV25-1	ASSETGGLQETQY